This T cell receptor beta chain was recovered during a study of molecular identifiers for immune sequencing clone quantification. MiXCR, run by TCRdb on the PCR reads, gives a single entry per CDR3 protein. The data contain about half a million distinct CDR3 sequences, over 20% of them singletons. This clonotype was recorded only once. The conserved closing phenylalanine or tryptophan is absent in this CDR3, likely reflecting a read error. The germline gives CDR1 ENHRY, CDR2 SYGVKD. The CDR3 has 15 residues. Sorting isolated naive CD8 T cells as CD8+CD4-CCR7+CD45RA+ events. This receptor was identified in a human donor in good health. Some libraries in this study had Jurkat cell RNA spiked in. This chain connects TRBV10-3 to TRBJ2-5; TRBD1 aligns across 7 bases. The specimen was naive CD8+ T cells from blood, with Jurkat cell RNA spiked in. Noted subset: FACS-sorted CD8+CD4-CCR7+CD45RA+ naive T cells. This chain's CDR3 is CAISEDRDRQGTQYL. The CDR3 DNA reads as TGTGCCATCAGTGAAGACCGGGACAGACAAGGGACCCAGTACTTA.